The 5 T cell receptor beta chains below come from one sample, sequenced in a study of shared clonotypes between healthy human individuals. Data came from immunoSEQ multiplex PCR; TCRdb stores just in-frame clones and leaves some out. This table has just under 350,000 clones, roughly 80% appearing once. The sequenced material came from memory CD4+ T cells sorted from blood. Subset described: CD45RA-negative fraction. The receptors come from a man between 25 and 39 years old in good health.

Many counts were recorded for this clone. The rearrangement uses TRBV6-1 and TRBJ2-2, with D unclear. V lost 6 bases to trimming and J lost 8 bases, with 10 bases between them. Germline loops: CDR1 MNHNS, CDR2 SASEGT. This CDR3 has 12 residues. DNA for the CDR3: TGTGCCAGCAGCCCTCGAGCGGGGGAGCTGTTTTTT. Amino acid sequence: CASSPRAGELFF.

J is TRBJ2-7 and V is TRBV10-2, with D hard to call. This CDR3 is built from 11 residues. V gave up 5 bases and J gave up 7 bases, with 9 bases separating them. Germline loops: CDR1 WSHSY, CDR2 SAAADI. The CDR3 sequence is CASSSLGEQYF. The CDR3 DNA reads as TGCGCCAGCAGTTCCTTGGGGGAGCAGTACTTC.

This chain uses TRBV9 with TRBJ1-1; D unresolved. The V gene's germline CDR1 is SGDLS and CDR2 YYNGEE. The length of the CDR3 is 16 residues. Trimming shortened V by 0 bases and J by 6 bases, and 18 bases separated the two germline ends. In DNA, the CDR3 is TGTGCCAGCAGCGTAGAACCTTCGAGGGAGGGCTCTGAAGCTTTCTTT. Encoded protein: CASSVEPSREGSEAFF. Supplemented by reference TRBV9 and TRBJ1-1, the full variable domain reads DSGVTQTPKHLITATGQRVTLRCSPRSGDLSVYWYQQSLDQGLQFLIQYYNGEERAKGNILERFSAQQFPDLHSELNLSSLELGDSALYFCASSVEPSREGSEAFFGQGTRLTVV.

V gene TRBV7-2 combines with J gene TRBJ2-7, with a weak D call TRBD2 (6 bases). The CDR3 spans 13 residues. Trimming cost V 5 bases and J 3 bases, with 11 bases left between them. In germline, CDR1 is SGHTA, CDR2 FQGNSA. The CDR3 loop is CASSDTGGYEQYF. In DNA form, the CDR3 reads TGTGCCAGCAGCGACACCGGGGGCTACGAGCAGTACTTC.

The V and J genes are TRBV11-2 and TRBJ1-5; 9 bases match TRBD1. The CDR3 totals 14 residues. Germline CDR1 is SGHAT and CDR2 is FQNNGV. The V segment lost 5 bases and the J segment 5 bases; nucleotides outside the gene matches: 4. The CDR3, as DNA: TGTGCCAGCAGCCCGGGACAGGGATATCAGCCCCAGCATTTT. As protein: CASSPGQGYQPQHF.